This T cell receptor (beta chain) appears in the sequencing data of a study of cytomegalovirus exposure and HLA in healthy donors. General study results and limits: Per published reports, the classifier diagnosed cytomegalovirus status with high specificity and sensitivity. Cytomegalovirus-associated status was assigned to 150 to 200 TCR beta chains.

Concerning this clone: The antigen is not known.

Use of 60 Vbeta and 13 Jbeta primers characterized the PCR. The method was immunoSEQ multiplex PCR; TCRdb's version includes in-frame clones alone and lacks a portion of them. The repertoire includes tens of thousands of clones, around 78% of them detected once, and around 2.3% sits in the top ten. Trimming at V came to 2 bases and at J to 5 bases, leaving 3 bases not matched to a gene. This CDR3 is built from 14 residues. From germline, CDR1 is SGDLS and CDR2 YYNGEE. The V gene is TRBV9, the J gene TRBJ2-7; 11 bases line up with TRBD2. The sequenced material came from PBMCs. This TCR was sampled from a male donor in good health and CMV-seropositive. CDR3 region: CASSVSGRDDEQYF. CDR3 coding DNA: TGTGCCAGCAGCGTTAGCGGGAGGGACGACGAGCAGTACTTC.